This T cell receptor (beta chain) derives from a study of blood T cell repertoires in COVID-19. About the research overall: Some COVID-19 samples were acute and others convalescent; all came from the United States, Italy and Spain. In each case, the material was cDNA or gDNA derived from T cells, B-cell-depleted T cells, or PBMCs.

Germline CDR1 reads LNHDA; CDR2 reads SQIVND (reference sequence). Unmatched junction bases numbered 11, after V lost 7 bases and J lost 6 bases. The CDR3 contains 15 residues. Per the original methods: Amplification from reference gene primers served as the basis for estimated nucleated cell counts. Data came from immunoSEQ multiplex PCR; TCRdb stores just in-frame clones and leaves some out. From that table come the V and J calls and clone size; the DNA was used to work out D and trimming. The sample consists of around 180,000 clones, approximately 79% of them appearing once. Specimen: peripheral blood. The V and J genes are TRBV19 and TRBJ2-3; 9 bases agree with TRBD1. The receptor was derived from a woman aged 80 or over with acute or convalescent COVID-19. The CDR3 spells CASTRGTGRGDTQYF. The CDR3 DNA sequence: TGTGCCAGTACCCGTGGGACAGGGAGAGGGGATACGCAGTATTTT.